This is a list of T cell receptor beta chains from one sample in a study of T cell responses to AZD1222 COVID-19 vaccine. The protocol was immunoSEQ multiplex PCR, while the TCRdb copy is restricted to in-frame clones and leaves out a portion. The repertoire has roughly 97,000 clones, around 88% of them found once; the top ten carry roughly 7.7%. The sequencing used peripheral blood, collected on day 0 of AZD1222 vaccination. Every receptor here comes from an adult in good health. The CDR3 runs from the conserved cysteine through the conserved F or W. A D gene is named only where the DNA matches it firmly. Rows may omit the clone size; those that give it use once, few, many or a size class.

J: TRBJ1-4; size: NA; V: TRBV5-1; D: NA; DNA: TGCGCCAGCAGCTTGGATCATAATAATGAAAAACTGTTTTTT; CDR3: CASSLDHNNEKLFF
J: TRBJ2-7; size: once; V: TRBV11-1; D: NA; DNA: TGTGCCAGCAGCCTCCGGGACACCTACAACTACGAGCAGTACTTC; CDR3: CASSLRDTYNYEQYF
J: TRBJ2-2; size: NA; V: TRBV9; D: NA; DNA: TGTGCCAGCAGCGTAGACCCGGGACATAGCACCGGGGAGCTGTTTTTT; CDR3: CASSVDPGHSTGELFF
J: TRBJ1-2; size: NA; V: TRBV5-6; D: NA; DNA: TGTGCCAGCAGCTTGACCACCTATGGCTACACCTTC; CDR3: CASSLTTYGYTF
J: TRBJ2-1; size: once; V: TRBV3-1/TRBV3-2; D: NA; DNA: TGTGCCAGCACCCTAGGGGGTGAGCAGTTCTTC; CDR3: CASTLGGEQFF
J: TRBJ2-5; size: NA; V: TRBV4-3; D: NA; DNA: TGCGCCAGCAGCCAAGAGGCACAGGGCTGGGAGACCCAGTACTTC; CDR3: CASSQEAQGWETQYF
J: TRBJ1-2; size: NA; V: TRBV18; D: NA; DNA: TGTGCCAGCTCACCCAGACGAATACAGGGACCAACTGACTATGGCTACACCTTC; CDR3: CASSPRRIQGPTDYGYTF
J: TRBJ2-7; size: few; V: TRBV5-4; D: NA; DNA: TGTGCCAGCAGCCGAAATGGAGGGGTGAACGAGCAGTACTTC; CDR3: CASSRNGGVNEQYF
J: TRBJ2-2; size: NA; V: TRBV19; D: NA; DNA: TGTGCCAGTAGTCAAGGGAGTCGCACCGGGGAGCTGTTTTTT; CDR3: CASSQGSRTGELFF
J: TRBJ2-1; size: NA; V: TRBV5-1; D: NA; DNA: TGCGCCAGCAGCTTGGGACAGTCCCCCAATGAGCAGTTCTTC; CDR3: CASSLGQSPNEQFF
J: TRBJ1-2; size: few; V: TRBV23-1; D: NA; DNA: TGCGCCAGCAGTCAATCCCCAGGGCAGAATGGCTACACCTTC; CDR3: CASSQSPGQNGYTF
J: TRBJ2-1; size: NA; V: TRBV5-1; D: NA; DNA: TGCGCCAGCAGCTTGCCAGACATTCCATCCTACAATGAGCAGTTCTTC; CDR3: CASSLPDIPSYNEQFF
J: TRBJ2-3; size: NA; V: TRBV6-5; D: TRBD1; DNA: TGTGCCAGCACCGAGGGACAGGGGCGGGTTTATACGCAGTATTTT; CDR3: CASTEGQGRVYTQYF
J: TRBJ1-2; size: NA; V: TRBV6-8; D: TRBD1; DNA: TGTGCCAGCAGTGCGGCGGGGAGGGGGCGGGTCTATGGCTACACCTTC; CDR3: CASSAAGRGRVYGYTF
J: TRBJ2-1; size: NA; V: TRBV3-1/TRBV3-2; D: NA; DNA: TGTGCCAGCAGCCAAGTCCAGACCTTTGGGGATGAGCAGTTCTTC; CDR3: CASSQVQTFGDEQFF
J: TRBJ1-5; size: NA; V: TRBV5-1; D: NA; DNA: TGCGCCAGCAGCGAGGGGCCAAATCAGCCCCAGCATTTT; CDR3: CASSEGPNQPQHF
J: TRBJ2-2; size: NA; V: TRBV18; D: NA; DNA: TGTGCCAGCTCACCGGAAATGCCAGCGAACACCGGGGAGCTGTTTTTT; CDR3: CASSPEMPANTGELFF
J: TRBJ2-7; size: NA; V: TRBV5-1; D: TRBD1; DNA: TGCGCCAGCAGCCCGGACAGGGTTTTTAATTACGAGCAGTACTTC; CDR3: CASSPDRVFNYEQYF
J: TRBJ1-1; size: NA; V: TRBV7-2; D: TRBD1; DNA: TGTGCCAGCAGCTTCGCCTCAGGGGCAGGGGGTGTAGCTTTCTTT; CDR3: CASSFASGAGGVAFF
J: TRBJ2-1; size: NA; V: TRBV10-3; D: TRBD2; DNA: TGTGCCATCTTAACCCCGGGGGGGCAAGAGCAGTTCTTC; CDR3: CAILTPGGQEQFF
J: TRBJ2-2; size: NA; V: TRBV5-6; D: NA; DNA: TGTGCCAGCAGCCGGGCCCCTGGGGCCGGGGAGCTGTTTTTT; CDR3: CASSRAPGAGELFF
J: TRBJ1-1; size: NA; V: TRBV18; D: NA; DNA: TGTGCCAGCTCACCACCGGAGGGGTGGGTGAACACTGAAGCTTTCTTT; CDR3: CASSPPEGWVNTEAFF
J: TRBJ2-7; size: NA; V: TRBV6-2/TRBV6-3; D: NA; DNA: TGTGCCAGCAGTAGCATCAGGACGCTCTACGAGCAGTACTTC; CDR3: CASSSIRTLYEQYF
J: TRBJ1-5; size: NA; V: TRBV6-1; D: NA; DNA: TGTGCCAGCAGTGGTGGGGGCTTTCTTGGGAGCAATCAGCCCCAGCATTTT; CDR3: CASSGGGFLGSNQPQHF
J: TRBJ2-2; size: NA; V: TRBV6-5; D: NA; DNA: TGTGCCAGCAGATGGCAGGGGTCCGGGGAGCTGTTTTTT; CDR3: CASRWQGSGELFF
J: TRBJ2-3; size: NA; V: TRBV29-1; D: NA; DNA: TGCAGCGTTGAAGTCGGGTCTACAGATACGCAGTATTTT; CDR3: CSVEVGSTDTQYF
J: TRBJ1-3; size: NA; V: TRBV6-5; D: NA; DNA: TGTGCCAGCAGTTACGACTCTGGAAACACCATATATTTT; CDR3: CASSYDSGNTIYF
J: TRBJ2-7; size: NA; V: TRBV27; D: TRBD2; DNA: TGTGCCAGCAGTTCCAACCCCGGGACTAGTCATGCAGTCGAGCAGTACTTC; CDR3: CASSSNPGTSHAVEQYF
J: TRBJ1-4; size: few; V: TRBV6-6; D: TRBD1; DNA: TGTGCCAGCAGTTACCCACAGGGGGGAGAAAAACTGTTTTTT; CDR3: CASSYPQGGEKLFF
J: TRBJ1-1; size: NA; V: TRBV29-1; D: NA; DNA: TGCAGCGTTGAAGATCTGGGGGCTGAAGCTTTCTTT; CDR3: CSVEDLGAEAFF
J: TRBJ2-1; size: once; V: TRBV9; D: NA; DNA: TGTGCCAGCAGCGTAGGAGGGGGCTCCTACAATGAGCAGTTCTTC; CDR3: CASSVGGGSYNEQFF
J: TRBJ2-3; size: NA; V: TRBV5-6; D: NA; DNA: TGTGCCAGCCTAAGTCCGTCTGGCACAGATACGCAGTATTTT; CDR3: CASLSPSGTDTQYF
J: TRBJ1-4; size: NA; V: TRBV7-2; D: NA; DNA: TGTGCCAGCAGCTCCTTGAGGGCGGCCTTCGCAACTAATGAAAAACTGTTTTTT; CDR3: CASSSLRAAFATNEKLFF
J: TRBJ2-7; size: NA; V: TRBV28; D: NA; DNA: TGTGCCAGCAGTTTGCGGGACACCAGCCACCTTTTC; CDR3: CASSLRDTSHLF
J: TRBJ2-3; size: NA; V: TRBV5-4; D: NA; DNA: TGTGCCAGCAGCGGCGGACCCGGCTACACAGATACGCAGTATTTT; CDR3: CASSGGPGYTDTQYF
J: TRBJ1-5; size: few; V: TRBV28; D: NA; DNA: TGTGCCAGCAGTTTATTTGCGGGCGGGAGCAATCAGCCCCAGCATTTT; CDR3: CASSLFAGGSNQPQHF
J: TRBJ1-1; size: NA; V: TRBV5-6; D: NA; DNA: TGTGCCAGCAGCTGGAACACTGAAGCTTTCTTT; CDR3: CASSWNTEAFF
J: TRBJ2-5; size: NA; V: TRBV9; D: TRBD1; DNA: TGTGCCAGCAGCGTAGAAGGGACAGGGGGAGAGACCCAGTACTTC; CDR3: CASSVEGTGGETQYF
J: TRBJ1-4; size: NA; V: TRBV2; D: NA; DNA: TGTGCCGTAATCTTAAGGGGAATTAATGAAAAACTGTTTTTT; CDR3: CAVILRGINEKLFF
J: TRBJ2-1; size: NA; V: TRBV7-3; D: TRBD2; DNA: TGTGCCACCGCTGCTTATCGGCTAGCGGGAAACAATGAGCAGTTCTTC; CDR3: CATAAYRLAGNNEQFF
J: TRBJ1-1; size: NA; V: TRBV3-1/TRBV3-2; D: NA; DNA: TGTGCCAGCAGCCAAGGGAACAGGGCGAACACTGAAGCTTTCTTT; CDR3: CASSQGNRANTEAFF
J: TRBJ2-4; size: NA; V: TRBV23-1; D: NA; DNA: TGCGCCAGCACCCAAGGGGAAGCCCTAGCCAAAAACATTCAGTACTTC; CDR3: CASTQGEALAKNIQYF
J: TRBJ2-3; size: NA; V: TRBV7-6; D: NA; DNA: TGTGCCAGCAGCTTAGCGAGACCAGGGATAACTAGCACAGATACGCAGTATTTT; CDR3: CASSLARPGITSTDTQYF
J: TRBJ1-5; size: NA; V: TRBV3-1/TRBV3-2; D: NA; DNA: TGTGCCAGCAGCTCCACAGTGTATAGCAATCAGCCCCAGCATTTT; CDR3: CASSSTVYSNQPQHF
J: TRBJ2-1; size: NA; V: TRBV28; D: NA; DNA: TGTGCCAGTCAAACAGGGTCCTACAATGAGCAGTTCTTC; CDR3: CASQTGSYNEQFF
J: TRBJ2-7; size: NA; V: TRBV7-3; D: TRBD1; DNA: TGTGCCAGCAGTACGGGACAGGGTTTCTCCGAGCAGTACTTC; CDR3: CASSTGQGFSEQYF
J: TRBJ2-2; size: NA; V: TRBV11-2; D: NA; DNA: TGTGCCAGCAGCTCTCAGCGGGCGGTCGGGGAGCTGTTTTTT; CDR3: CASSSQRAVGELFF
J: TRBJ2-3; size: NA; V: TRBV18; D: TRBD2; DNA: TGTGCCAGCTCCTCCGGGACCGACGGACTAGCGGGAGATACGCAGTATTTT; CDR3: CASSSGTDGLAGDTQYF
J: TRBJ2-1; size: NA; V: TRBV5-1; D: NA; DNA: TGCGCCAGCAGCCCCGGGGGTATGAGGCTGGAGAATGAGCAGTTCTTC; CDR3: CASSPGGMRLENEQFF
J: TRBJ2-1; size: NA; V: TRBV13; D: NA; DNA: TGTGCCAGCAGCCAAACGACGGGGAATGAGCAGTTCTTC; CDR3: CASSQTTGNEQFF
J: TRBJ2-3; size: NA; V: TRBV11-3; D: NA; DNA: TGTGCCAGCAGCTTAGGTGTAGATACGCAGTATTTT; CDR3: CASSLGVDTQYF
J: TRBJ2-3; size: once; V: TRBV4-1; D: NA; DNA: TGCGCCAGCAGCCAAACAAGAAGCACAGATACGCAGTATTTT; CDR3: CASSQTRSTDTQYF
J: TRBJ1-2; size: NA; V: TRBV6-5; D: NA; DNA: TGTGCCAGCAGGGACTATGGCTACACCTTC; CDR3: CASRDYGYTF
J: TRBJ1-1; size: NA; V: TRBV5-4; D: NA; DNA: TGTGCCAGCAGCCCACAGGTGGAGGGAACGGAAGCTTTCTTT; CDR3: CASSPQVEGTEAFF
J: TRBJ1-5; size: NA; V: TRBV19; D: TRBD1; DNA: TGTGCCAGTACCATGGACAGGCTCAATCAGCCCCAGCATTTT; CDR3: CASTMDRLNQPQHF